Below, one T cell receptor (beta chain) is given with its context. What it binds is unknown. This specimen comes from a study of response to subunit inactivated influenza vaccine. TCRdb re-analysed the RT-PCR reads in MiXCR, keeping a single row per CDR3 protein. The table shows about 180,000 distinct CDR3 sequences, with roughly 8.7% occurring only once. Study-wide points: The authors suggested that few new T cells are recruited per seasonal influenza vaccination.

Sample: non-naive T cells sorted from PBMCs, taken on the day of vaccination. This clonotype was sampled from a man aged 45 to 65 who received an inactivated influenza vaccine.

As DNA, the CDR3 is TGTGCCAGCAAAGGCCTCGAGGGCTACACCTTC. Encoded protein: CASKGLEGYTF. This rearrangement joins TRBV28 to TRBJ1-2, with D unclear. The ends were cut back, 7 bases at V and 8 bases at J, with 11 bases in the middle. The V gene's germline CDR1 is MDHEN and CDR2 SYDVKM. There are 11 residues in the CDR3.